In this sample, the clone carrying this T cell receptor beta chain turned up a few times. The antigen is unknown. This specimen comes from a study of human T cells and chemical hapten exposure. This CDR3 has 14 amino acids. Germline CDR1 is SEHNR and CDR2 is FQNEAQ (reference sequence). Trimming took 6 bases from V and 1 from J; bases not matched to a gene: 5. Time point here: patch test 1, 2 weeks after DPC sensitization. The sample's treatment: therapeutic diphenylcyclopropenone sensitization with weekly scalp DPC. Someone pulled total RNA out of unfractionated whole blood. Only after blood had been drawn was each patch test applied. MiXCR, run by TCRdb on the RACE reads, gives a single entry per CDR3 protein. There are roughly 34,000 distinct CDR3 sequences in the sample; around 6.5% occur only once, and more than 7% lies in the top ten. Points from the study as a whole: Donors, who had alopecia, may show an immune response that differs from healthy people's. Among expanded TCRs, significantly more large CDR3 similarity clusters formed than among controls.

The rearrangement uses TRBV7-9 and TRBJ1-1; 7 nucleotides align to TRBD1. The clonotype was recovered from a woman aged 25 to 39 with alopecia areata. Some clones in this sample may be carry-over from other donors' samples. The sample was whole blood, taken in connection with sensitization to the hapten diphenylcyclopropenone (DPC). CDR3 protein: CASRRGTANTEAFF. CDR3 coding DNA: TGTGCCAGCAGAAGAGGGACAGCGAACACTGAAGCTTTCTTT. Full variable domain (outside the CDR3, taken from reference TRBV7-9 and TRBJ1-1): DTGVSQNPRHKITKRGQNVTFRCDPISEHNRLYWYRQTLGQGPEFLTYFQNEAQLEKSRLLSDRFSAERPKGSFSTLEIQRTEQGDSAMYLCASRRGTANTEAFFGQGTRLTVV.